This T cell receptor beta chain derives from a study of cytomegalovirus exposure and HLA in healthy donors. Study outcomes and limitations: CMV antigen specificity was confirmed in vitro for three CMV-associated chains. Researchers reported in a later analysis that a missense DCLRE1C variant was tied to TCR beta V- and J-gene trimming.

CDR1 PRHDT and CDR2 FYEKMQ come from the germline V gene (reference sequence). The CDR3 runs 15 residues. The ends were cut back, 4 bases at V and 6 bases at J, with 19 bases in the middle. Turning to this clone: Antigen: not known.

Vbeta (60) and Jbeta (13) primers were used in the PCR. The method was immunoSEQ multiplex PCR; TCRdb's version includes in-frame clones alone and lacks a portion of them. Of 100,000 to 150,000 clones in the sample, more than 60% were seen once. The gene calls are TRBV13 and TRBJ2-7; D is perhaps TRBD2 (7 bases). This TCR was recovered from a woman aged 40 to 55 in good health and CMV-seronegative. The material sequenced was PBMCs. The CDR3 loop reads CASSSRSGGPSEQYF. DNA of the CDR3: TGTGCCAGCAGCTCGAGGTCCGGGGGGCCCTCCGAGCAGTACTTC.